A single sample is the source of the 2 T cell receptor beta chains below, sequenced in a study of blood T cell repertoires in COVID-19. Here immunoSEQ multiplex PCR was the method, and the copy in TCRdb shows in-frame clones only, minus some. The sample records 250,000 to 350,000 clones, about 85% being singletons. The material sequenced was PBMCs or T cells enriched from blood (not recorded which). These receptors originate from a woman aged 50 to 65 who had recovered from COVID-19.

V usage is TRBV4-1 and J usage is TRBJ1-5; TRBD1 might be the D (5 bases). Germline CDR1 reads MGHRA; CDR2 reads YSYEKL. V was trimmed by 0 bases and J by 7 bases, leaving 22 bases between them. The length of the CDR3 is 18 residues. The chain's CDR3 is CASSQELVGSRVNQPQHF. The DNA of the CDR3 is TGCGCCAGCAGCCAAGAATTAGTCGGGAGCAGGGTCAACCAGCCCCAGCATTTT.

This chain connects TRBV18 to TRBJ2-1; 10 positions agree with TRBD1. Germline assignment: CDR1 KGHSH and CDR2 LQKENI. The CDR3 sequence is 15 residues long. V was clipped by 3 bases and J by 6 bases; unmatched bases: 5. CDR3 in amino acids: CASSPVDRGSNEQFF. The CDR3 coding sequence is TGTGCCAGCTCACCTGTGGACAGGGGGTCCAATGAGCAGTTCTTC.